This T cell receptor (beta chain) emerged from a study of T cell responses to AZD1222 COVID-19 vaccine. Broader study findings: Vaccine-associated CD4 TCRs spanned spike, dominant at 160-218 and 743-854. Baseline serostatus was positive in only a handful of AZD1222 recipients. Donors were largely white British and mainly female; clonal diversity was possibly underestimated. Spike-specific TCR repertoires showed rising breadth and depth after two AZD1222 doses.

CDR1 MNHNY and CDR2 SVGAGI come from the germline V gene (reference sequence). CDR3 size: 13 residues. Trimming removed 4 bases at V and 4 bases at J, with 10 bases between. This clone has only one observation. Its antigen is as yet unknown. TCRdb's table, derived via immunoSEQ multiplex PCR, lists solely in-frame clones and lacks some. The top ten clones hold roughly 20% of a sample with 60,000 or so clones, roughly 88% of them seen once. This sample comprised peripheral blood, obtained on day 0 of AZD1222 vaccination. The TCR comes from an adult in good health. The V call is TRBV6-6, the J call TRBJ1-1; no clear D gene. The CDR3 coding sequence is TGTGCCAGCAGTTTGCGAGGGTCCACTGAAGCTTTCTTT. Translating gives CASSLRGSTEAFF.